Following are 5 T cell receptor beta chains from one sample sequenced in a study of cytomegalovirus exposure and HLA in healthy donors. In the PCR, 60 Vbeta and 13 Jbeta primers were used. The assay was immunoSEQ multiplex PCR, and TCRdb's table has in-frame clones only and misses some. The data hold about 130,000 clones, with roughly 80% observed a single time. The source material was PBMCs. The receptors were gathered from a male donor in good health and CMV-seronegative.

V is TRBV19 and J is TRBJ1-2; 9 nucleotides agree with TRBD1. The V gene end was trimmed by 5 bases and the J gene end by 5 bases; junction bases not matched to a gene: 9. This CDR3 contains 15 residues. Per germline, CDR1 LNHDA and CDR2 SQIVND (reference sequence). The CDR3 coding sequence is TGTGCCAGTAGTCCTTCTGGGACAGGGAATTATGGCTACACCTTC. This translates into CASSPSGTGNYGYTF.

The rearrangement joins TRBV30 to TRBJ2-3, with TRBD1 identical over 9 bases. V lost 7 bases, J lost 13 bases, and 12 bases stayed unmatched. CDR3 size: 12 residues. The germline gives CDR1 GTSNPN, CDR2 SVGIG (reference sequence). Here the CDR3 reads CASREGQGVKYF. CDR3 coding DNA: TGTGCCTCACGCGAGGGACAGGGAGTAAAGTATTTT.

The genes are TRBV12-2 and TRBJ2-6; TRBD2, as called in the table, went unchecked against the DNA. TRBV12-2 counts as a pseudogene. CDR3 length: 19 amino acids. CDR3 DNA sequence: TGTGCAAGTCGCCCATGGAGAACCCGAATACACTCTGGGGCCAACGTCCTGACTTTC. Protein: CASRPWRTRIHSGANVLTF.

DNA for the CDR3: TGCGCCAGCAGCCAAGATGTCCTAAGCACAGATACGCAGTATTTT. This encodes CASSQDVLSTDTQYF. The rearrangement uses TRBV4-1 and TRBJ2-3, with D uncertain. Germline V gene lookup returns CDR1 MGHRA and CDR2 YSYEKL. V lost 0 bases and J lost 0, with 7 bases in between. The CDR3 contains 15 residues.

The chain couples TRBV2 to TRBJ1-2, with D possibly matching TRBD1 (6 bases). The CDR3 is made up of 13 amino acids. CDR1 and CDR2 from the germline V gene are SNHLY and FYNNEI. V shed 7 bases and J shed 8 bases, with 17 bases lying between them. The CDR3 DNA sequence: TGTGCCAGCATCGGACAGAAAATAGGAGGCTACACCTTC. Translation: CASIGQKIGGYTF.